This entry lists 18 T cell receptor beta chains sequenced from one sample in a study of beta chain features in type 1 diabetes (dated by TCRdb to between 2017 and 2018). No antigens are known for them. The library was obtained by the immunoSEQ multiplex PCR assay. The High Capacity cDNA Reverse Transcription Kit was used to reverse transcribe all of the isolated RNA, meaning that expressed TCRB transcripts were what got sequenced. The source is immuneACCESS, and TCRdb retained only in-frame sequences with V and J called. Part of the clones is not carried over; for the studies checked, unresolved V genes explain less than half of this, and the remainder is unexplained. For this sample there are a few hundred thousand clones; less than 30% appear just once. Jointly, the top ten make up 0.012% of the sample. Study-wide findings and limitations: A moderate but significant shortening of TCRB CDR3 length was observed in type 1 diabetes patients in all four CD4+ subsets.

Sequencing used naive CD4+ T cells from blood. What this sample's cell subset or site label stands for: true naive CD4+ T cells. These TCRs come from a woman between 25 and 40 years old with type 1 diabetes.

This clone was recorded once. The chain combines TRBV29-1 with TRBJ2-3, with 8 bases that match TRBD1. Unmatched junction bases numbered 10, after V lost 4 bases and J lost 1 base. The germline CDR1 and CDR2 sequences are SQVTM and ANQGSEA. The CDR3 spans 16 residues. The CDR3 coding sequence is TGCAGCGTTGCATTATTGACAGGGGTGGGCACAGATACGCAGTATTTT. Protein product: CSVALLTGVGTDTQYF.

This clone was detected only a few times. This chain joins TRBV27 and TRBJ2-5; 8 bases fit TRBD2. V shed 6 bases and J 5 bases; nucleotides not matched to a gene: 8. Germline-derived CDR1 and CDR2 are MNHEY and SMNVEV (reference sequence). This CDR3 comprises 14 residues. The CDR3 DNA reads TGTGCCAGCAGGCGAGCGGGAGAGCTCGAGACCCAGTACTTC. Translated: CASRRAGELETQYF.

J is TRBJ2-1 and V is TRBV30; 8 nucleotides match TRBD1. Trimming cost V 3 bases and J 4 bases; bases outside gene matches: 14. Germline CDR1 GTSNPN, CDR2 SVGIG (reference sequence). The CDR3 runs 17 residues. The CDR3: CAWSSDRGRSLYNEQFF. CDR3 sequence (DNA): TGTGCCTGGAGCAGTGACAGGGGCCGCTCTTTATACAATGAGCAGTTCTTC.

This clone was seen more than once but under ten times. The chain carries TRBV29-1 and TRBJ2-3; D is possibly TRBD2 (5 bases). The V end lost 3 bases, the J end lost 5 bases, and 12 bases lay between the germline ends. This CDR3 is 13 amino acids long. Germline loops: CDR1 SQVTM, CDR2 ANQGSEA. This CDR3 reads CSVDGPGVDTQYF. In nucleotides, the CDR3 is TGCAGCGTTGATGGACCCGGGGTAGATACGCAGTATTTT.

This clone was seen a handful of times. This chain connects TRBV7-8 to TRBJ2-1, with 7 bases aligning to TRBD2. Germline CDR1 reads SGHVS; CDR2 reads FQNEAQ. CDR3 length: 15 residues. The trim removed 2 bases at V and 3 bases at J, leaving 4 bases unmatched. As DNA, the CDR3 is TGTGCCAGCAGCTTACTAGCGGCGAACTACAATGAGCAGTTCTTC. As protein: CASSLLAANYNEQFF.

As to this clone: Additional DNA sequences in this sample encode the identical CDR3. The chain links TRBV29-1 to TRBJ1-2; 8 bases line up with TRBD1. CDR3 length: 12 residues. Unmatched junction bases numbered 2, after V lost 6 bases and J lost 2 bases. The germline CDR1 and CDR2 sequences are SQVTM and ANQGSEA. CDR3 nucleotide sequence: TGCAGCGTCAGACAGGGGAACTATGGCTACACCTTC. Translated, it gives CSVRQGNYGYTF. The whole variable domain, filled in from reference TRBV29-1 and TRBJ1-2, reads SAVISQKPSRDICQRGTSLTIQCQVDSQVTMMFWYRQQPGQSLTLIATANQGSEATYESGFVIDKFPISRPNLTFSTLTVSNMSPEDSSIYLCSVRQGNYGYTFGSGTRLTVV.

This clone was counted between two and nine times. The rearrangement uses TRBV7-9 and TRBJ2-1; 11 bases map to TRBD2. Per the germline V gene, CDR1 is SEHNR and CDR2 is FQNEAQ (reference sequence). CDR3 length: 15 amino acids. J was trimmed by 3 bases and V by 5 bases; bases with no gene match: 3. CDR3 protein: CASSRGLAGYNEQFF. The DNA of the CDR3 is TGTGCCAGCAGCCGTGGACTAGCGGGCTACAATGAGCAGTTCTTC.

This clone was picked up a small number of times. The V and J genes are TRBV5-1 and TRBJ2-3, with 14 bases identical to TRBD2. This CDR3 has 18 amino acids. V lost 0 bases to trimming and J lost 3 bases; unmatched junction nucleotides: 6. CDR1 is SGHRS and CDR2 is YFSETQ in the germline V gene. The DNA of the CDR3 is TGCGCCAGCAGCTTGGGAGGACTAGCGGGAGGACGGACAGATACGCAGTATTTT. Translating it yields CASSLGGLAGGRTDTQYF.

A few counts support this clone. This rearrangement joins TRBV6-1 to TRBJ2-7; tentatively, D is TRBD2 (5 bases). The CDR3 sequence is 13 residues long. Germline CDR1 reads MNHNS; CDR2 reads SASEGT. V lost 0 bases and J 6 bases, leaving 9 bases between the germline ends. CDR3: CASSEASGIEQYF. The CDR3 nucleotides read TGTGCCAGCAGTGAAGCTTCCGGGATCGAGCAGTACTTC.

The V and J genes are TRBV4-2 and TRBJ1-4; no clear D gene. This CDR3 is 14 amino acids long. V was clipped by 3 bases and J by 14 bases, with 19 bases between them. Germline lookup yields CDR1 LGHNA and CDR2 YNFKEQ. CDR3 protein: CASSQRILEGGLFF. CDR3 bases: TGTGCCAGCAGCCAGAGAATTTTGGAGGGAGGGCTGTTTTTT.

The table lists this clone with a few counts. As DNA, the CDR3 is TGCAGCGTTGAAGCCAGGGCCACAGATACGCAGTATTTT. This codes for CSVEARATDTQYF. The chain joins TRBV29-1 to TRBJ2-3; tentative D call: TRBD1 (5 bases). CDR3 length: 13 amino acids. Between the trimmed V and J ends, which lost 1 base and 2 bases, there was a span of 7 bases. Looked up from germline, CDR1 is SQVTM and CDR2 is ANQGSEA.

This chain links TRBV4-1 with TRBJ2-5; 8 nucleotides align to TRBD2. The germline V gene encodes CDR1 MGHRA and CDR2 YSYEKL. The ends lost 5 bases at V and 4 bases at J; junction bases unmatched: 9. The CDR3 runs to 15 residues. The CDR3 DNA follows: TGCGCCAGCAGCGCCGGACTAGCTAGGGGAGAGACCCAGTACTTC. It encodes CASSAGLARGETQYF.

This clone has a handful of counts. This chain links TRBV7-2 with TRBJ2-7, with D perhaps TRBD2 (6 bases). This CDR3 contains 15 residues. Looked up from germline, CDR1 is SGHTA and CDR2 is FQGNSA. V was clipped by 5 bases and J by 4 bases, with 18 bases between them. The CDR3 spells CASSPPGTARYEQYF. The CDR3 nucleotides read TGTGCCAGCAGCCCTCCCGGGACTGCACGGTACGAGCAGTACTTC.

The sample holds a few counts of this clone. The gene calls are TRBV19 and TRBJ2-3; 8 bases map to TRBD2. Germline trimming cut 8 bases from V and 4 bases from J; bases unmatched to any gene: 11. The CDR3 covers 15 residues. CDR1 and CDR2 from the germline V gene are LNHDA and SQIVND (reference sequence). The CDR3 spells CASGSGTRDSDTQYF. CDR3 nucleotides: TGTGCCAGTGGTTCCGGGACTAGGGATTCAGATACGCAGTATTTT.

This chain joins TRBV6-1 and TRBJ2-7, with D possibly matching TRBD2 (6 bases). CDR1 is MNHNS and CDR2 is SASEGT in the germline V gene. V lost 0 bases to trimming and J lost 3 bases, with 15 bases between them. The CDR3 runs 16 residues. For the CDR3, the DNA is TGTGCCAGCAGTGAAGCGCCTAGTGGAGGGGTCTACGAGCAGTACTTC. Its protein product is CASSEAPSGGVYEQYF.

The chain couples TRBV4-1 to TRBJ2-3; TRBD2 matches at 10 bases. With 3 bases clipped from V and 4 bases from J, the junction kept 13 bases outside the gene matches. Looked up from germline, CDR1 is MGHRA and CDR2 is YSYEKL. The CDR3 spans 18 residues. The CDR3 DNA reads TGCGCCAGCAGCCACCACGGACTAGCGGATCACGAGGCAGATACGCAGTATTTT. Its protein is CASSHHGLADHEADTQYF.

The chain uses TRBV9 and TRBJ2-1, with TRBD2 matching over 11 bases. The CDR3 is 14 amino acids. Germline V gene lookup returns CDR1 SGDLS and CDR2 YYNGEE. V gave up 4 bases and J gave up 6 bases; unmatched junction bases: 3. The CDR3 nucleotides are TGTGCCAGCAGCACCGGGACTAGCGGCAATGAGCAGTTCTTC. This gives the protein CASSTGTSGNEQFF.

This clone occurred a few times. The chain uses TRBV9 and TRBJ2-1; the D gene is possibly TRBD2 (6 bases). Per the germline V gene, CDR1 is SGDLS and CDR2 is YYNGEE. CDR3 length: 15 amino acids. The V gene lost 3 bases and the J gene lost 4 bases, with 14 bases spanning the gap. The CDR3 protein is CASSAPGLEYNEQFF. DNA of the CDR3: TGTGCCAGCAGCGCCCCGGGACTGGAGTACAATGAGCAGTTCTTC.